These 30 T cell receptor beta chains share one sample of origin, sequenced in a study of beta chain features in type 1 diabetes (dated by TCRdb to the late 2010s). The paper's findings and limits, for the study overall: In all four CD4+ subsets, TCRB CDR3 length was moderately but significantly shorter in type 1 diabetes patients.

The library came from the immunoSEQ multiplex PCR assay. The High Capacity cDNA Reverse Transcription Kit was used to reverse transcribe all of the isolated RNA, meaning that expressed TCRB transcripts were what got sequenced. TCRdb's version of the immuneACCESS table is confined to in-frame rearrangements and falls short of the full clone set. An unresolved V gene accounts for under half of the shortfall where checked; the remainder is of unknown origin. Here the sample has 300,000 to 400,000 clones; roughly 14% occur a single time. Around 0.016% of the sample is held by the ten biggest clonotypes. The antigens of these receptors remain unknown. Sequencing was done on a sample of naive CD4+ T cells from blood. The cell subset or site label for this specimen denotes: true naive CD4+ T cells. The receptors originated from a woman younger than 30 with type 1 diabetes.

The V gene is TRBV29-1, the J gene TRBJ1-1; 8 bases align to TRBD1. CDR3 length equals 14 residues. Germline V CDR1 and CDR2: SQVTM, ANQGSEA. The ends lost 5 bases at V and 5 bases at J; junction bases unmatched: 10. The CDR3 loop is CSVRDRRSGTEAFF. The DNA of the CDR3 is TGCAGCGTTCGGGACAGGCGAAGCGGGACTGAAGCTTTCTTT.

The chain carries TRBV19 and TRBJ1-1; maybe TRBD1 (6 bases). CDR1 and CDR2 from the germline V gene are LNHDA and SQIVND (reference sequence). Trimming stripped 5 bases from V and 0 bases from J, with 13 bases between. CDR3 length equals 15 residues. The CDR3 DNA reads TGTGCCAGTAGTTTAGTCGGACAGATGAACACTGAAGCTTTCTTT. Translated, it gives CASSLVGQMNTEAFF.

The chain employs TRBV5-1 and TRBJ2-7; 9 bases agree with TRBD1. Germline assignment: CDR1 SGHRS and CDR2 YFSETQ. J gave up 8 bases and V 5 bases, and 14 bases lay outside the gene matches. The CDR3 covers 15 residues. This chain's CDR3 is CASSSLPGQGAQQYF. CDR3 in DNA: TGCGCCAGCAGTTCCCTTCCGGGACAGGGTGCCCAGCAGTACTTC.

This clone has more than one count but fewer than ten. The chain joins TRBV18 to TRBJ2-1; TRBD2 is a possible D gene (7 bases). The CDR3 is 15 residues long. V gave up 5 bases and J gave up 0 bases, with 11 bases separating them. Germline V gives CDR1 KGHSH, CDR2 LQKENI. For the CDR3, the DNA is TGTGCCAGCTCAGGGGGCGGGGGCTCCTACAATGAGCAGTTCTTC. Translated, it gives CASSGGGGSYNEQFF.

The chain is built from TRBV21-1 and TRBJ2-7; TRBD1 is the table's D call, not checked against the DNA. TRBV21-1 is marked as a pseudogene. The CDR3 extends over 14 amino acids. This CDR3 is CAASEVGAPYEQYV. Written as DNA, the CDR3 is TGTGCCGCCAGCGAGGTAGGGGCCCCCTACGAGCAGTACGTC.

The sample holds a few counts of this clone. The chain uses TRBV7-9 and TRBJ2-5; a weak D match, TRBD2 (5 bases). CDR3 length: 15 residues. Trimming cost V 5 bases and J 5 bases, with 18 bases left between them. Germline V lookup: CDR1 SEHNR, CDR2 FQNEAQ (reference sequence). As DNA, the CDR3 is TGTGCCAGCAGCCCCGAGAGGAGCGGCAGGGAGACCCAGTACTTC. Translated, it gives CASSPERSGRETQYF.

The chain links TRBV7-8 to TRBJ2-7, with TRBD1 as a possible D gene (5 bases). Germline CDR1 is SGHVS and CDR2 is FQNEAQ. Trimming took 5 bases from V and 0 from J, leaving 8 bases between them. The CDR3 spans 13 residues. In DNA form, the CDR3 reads TGTGCCAGCAGCCCCAGGGTCTCCTACGAGCAGTACGTC. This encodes CASSPRVSYEQYV.

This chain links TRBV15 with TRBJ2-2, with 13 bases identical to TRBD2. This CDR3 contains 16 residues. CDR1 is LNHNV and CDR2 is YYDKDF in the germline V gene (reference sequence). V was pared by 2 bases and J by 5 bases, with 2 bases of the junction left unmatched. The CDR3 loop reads CATSRRGLAGTGELFF. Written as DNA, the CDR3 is TGTGCCACCAGCAGACGGGGACTAGCGGGAACCGGGGAGCTGTTTTTT.

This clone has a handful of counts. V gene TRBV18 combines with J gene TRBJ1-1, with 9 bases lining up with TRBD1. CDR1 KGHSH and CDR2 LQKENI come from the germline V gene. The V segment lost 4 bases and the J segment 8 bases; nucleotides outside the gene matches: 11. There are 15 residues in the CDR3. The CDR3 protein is CASSHENRGRSEAFF. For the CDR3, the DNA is TGTGCCAGCTCACACGAAAACAGGGGGCGATCAGAAGCTTTCTTT.

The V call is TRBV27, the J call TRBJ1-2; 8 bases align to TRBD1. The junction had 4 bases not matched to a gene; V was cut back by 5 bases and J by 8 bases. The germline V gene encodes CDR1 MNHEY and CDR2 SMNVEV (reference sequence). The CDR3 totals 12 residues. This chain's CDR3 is CASSSQGAGYTF. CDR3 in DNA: TGTGCCAGCAGTAGTCAGGGGGCCGGCTACACCTTC.

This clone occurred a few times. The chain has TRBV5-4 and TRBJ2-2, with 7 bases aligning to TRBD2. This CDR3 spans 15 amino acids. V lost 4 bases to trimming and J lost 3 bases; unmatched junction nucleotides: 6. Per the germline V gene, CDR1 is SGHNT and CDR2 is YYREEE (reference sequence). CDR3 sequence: CASSRLAGDTGELFF. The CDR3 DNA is TGTGCCAGCAGCCGACTAGCCGGCGACACCGGGGAGCTGTTTTTT.

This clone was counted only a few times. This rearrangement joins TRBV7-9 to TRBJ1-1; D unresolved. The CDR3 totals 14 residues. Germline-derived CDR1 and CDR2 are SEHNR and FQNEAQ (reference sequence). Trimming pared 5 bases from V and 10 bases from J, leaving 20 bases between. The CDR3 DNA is TGTGCCAGCAGCAACGAATGGGCCTCCGACCCAGCTTTCTTT. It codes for CASSNEWASDPAFF.

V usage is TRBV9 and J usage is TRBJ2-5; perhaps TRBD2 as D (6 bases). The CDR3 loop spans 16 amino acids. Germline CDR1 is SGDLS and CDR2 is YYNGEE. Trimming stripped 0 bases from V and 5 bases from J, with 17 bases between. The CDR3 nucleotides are TGTGCCAGCAGCGTAGTGGGAGGCCTAGCAGTTGAGACCCAGTACTTC. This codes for CASSVVGGLAVETQYF.

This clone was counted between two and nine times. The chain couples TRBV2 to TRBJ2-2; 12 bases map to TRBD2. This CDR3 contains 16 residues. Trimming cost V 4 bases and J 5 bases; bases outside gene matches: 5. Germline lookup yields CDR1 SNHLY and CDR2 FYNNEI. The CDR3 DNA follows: TGTGCCAGCAGTGGGCGGACTAGCGGGAATACCGGGGAGCTGTTTTTT. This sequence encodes CASSGRTSGNTGELFF.

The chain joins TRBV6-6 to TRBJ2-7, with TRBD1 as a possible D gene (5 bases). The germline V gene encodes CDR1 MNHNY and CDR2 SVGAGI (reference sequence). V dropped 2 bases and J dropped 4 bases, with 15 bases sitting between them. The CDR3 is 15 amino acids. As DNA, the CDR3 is TGTGCCAGCAGTTACGGGGCGACACGCAATTACGAGCAGTACGTC. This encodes CASSYGATRNYEQYV.

In nucleotides, the CDR3 is TGTGCCAGCAGTTCCTACAGGGGCAATCAGCCCCAGCATTTT. Protein: CASSSYRGNQPQHF. The V gene is TRBV5-8, the J gene TRBJ1-5; D might be TRBD1 (6 bases). The CDR3 is made up of 14 amino acids. Trimming removed 5 bases at V and 2 bases at J, with 11 bases between. Germline V gives CDR1 SGHTS, CDR2 YDEGEE.

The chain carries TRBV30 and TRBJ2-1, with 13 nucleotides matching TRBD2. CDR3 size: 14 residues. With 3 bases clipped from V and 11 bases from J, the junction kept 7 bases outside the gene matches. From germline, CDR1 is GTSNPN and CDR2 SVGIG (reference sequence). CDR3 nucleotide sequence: TGTGCCTGGAGGAAACTAGCGGGAGGGAGCCAGCAGTTCTTC. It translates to CAWRKLAGGSQQFF.

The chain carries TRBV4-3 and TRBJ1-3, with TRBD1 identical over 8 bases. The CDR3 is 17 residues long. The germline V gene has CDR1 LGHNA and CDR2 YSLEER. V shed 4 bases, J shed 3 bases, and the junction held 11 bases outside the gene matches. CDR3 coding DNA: TGCGCCAGCAGCCGGTCAAGCCAGGGGGCGCATGGAAACACCATATATTTT. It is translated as CASSRSSQGAHGNTIYF.

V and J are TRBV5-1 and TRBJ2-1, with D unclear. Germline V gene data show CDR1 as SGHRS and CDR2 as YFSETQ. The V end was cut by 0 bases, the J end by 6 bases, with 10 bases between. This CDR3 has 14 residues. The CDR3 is CASSLDGPGNEQFF. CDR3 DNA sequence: TGCGCCAGCAGCTTGGATGGGCCCGGCAATGAGCAGTTCTTC.

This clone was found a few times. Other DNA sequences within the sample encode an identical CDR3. CDR3 amino acids: CASSLGSEAFF. The CDR3 DNA sequence: TGTGCCAGCAGCTTAGGTTCAGAAGCTTTCTTT. This chain connects TRBV11-2 to TRBJ1-1; unclear D gene. CDR3 length equals 11 residues. Germline V gene data show CDR1 as SGHAT and CDR2 as FQNNGV. Trimming shortened V by 1 base and J by 8 bases, and 5 bases separated the two germline ends.

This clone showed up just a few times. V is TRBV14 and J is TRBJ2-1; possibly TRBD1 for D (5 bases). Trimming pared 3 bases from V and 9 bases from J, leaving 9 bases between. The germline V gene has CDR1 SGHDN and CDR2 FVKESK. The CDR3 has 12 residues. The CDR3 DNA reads TGTGCCAGCAGCCACCGACAGTTTGAGCAGTTCTTC. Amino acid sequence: CASSHRQFEQFF.

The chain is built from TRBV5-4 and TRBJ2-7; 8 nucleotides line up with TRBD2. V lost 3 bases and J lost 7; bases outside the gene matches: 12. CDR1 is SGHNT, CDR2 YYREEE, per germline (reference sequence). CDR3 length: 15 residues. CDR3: CASSSRRGELGEQYF. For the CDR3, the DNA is TGTGCCAGCAGCTCCCGGCGGGGGGAACTTGGAGAGCAGTACTTC. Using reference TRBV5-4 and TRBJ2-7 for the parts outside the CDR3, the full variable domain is ETGVTQSPTHLIKTRGQQVTLRCSSQSGHNTVSWYQQALGQGPQFIFQYYREEENGRGNFPPRFSGLQFPNYSSELNVNALELDDSALYLCASSSRRGELGEQYFGPGTRLTVT.

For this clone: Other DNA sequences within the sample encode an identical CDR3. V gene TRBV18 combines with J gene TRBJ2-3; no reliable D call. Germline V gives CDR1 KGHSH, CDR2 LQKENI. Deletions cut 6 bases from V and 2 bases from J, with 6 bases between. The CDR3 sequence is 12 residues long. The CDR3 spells CASSPYTDTQYF. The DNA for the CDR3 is TGTGCCAGCTCCCCCTACACAGATACGCAGTATTTT.

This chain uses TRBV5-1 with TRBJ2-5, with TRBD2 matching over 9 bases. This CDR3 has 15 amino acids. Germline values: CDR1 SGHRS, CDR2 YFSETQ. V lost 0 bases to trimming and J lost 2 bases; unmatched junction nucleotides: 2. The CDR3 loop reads CASSLGRGGQETQYF. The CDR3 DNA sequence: TGCGCCAGCAGCTTGGGGCGGGGGGGGCAAGAGACCCAGTACTTC.

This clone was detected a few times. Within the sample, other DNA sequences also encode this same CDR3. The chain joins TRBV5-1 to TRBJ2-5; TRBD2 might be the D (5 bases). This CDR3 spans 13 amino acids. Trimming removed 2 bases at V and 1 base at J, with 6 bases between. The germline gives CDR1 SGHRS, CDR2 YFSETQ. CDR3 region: CASSFGLQETQYF. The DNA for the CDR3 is TGCGCCAGCAGCTTCGGACTCCAAGAGACCCAGTACTTC.

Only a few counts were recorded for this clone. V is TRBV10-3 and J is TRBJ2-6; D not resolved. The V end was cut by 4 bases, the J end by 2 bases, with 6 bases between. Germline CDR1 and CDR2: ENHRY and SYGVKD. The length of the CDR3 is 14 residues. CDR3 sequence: CAISGVAGANVLTF. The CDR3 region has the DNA TGTGCCATCAGTGGAGTAGCTGGGGCCAACGTCCTGACTTTC.

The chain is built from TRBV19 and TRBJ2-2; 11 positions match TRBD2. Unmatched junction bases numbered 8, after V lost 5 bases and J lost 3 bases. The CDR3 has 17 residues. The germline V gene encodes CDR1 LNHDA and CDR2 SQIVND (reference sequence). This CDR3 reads CASSSPGLAEDTGELFF. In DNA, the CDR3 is TGTGCCAGTAGTTCACCGGGACTAGCGGAGGACACCGGGGAGCTGTTTTTT.

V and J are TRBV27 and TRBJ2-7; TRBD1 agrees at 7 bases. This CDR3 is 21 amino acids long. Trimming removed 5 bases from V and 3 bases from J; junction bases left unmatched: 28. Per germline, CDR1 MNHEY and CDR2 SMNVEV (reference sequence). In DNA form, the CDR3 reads TGTGCCAGCAGTCCAAAGGGCCCCAAGCGTTGGCCGGGACAGACGCTCTACGAGCAGTACGTC. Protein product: CASSPKGPKRWPGQTLYEQYV.

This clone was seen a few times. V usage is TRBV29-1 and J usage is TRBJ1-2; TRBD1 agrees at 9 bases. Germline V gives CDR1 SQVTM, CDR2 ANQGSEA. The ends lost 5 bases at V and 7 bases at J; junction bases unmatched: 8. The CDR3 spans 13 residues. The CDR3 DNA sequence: TGCAGCGTTACACCGGGACAGGGCTCTGGCTACACCTTC. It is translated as CSVTPGQGSGYTF.

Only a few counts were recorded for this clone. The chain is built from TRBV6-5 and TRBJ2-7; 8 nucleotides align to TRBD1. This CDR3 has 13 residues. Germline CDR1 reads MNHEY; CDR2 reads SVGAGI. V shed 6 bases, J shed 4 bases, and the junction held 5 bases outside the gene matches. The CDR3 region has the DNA TGTGCCAGCAGCCAGGGGGCCCGGTACGAGCAGTACTTC. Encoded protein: CASSQGARYEQYF.